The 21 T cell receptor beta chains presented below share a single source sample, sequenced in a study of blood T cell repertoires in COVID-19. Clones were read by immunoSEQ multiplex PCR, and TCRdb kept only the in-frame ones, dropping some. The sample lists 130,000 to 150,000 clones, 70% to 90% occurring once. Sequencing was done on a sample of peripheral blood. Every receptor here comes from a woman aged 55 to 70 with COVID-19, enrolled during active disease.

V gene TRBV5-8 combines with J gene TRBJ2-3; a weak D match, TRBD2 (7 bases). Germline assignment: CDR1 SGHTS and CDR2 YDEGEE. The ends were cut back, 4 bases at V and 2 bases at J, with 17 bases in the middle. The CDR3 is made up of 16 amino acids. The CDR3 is CASSRNRAGVTDTQYF. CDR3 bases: TGTGCCAGCAGCCGGAACAGGGCGGGGGTCACAGATACGCAGTATTTT.

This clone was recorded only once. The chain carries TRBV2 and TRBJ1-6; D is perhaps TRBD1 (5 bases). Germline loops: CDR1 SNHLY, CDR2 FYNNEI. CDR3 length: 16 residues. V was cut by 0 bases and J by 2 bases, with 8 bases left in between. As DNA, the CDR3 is TGTGCCAGCAGTGAAGCGGCCAGGGCCTATAATTCACCCCTCCACTTT. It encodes CASSEAARAYNSPLHF.

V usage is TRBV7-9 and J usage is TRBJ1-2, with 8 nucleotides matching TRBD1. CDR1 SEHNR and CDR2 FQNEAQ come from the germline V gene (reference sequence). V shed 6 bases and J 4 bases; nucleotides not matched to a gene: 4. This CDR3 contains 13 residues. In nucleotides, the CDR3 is TGTGCCAGCAGTCCGGACAGGGTCTATGGCTACACCTTC. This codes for CASSPDRVYGYTF.

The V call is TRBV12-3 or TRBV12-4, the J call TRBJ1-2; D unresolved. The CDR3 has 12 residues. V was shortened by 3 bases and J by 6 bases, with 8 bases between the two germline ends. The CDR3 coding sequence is TGTGCCAGCAGTTTTGAGGTGGATGGCTACACCTTC. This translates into CASSFEVDGYTF.

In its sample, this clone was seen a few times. The CDR3 nucleotides read TGCAGCGTTGGTCAGGGGGCAGATGGCTACACCTTC. Its protein product is CSVGQGADGYTF. The V call is TRBV29-1, the J call TRBJ1-2; 8 nucleotides align to TRBD1. Trimming cost V 4 bases and J 6 bases; bases outside gene matches: 4. This CDR3 region has 12 residues. Germline CDR1 reads SQVTM; CDR2 reads ANQGSEA.

CDR3 sequence reads: CASSIARADYEQYF. CDR3 sequence (DNA): TGTGCCAGTAGTATAGCGAGGGCGGACTACGAGCAGTACTTC. V is TRBV19 and J is TRBJ2-7; D is possibly TRBD2 (5 bases). CDR3 length equals 14 residues. V lost 1 base and J 3 bases, leaving 10 bases between the germline ends. Germline CDR1 reads LNHDA; CDR2 reads SQIVND (reference sequence). The whole variable domain, filled in from reference TRBV19 and TRBJ2-7, reads DGGITQSPKYLFRKEGQNVTLSCEQNLNHDAMYWYRQDPGQGLRLIYYSQIVNDFQKGDIAEGYSVSREKKESFPLTVTSAQKNPTAFYLCASSIARADYEQYFGPGTRLTVT.

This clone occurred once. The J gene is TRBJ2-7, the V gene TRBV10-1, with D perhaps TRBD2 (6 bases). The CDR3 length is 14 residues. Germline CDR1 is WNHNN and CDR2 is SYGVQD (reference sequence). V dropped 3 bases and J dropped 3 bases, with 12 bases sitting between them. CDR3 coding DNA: TGCGCCAGCAGTGATGGAGGGGTCAGCTACGAGCAGTACTTC. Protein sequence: CASSDGGVSYEQYF.

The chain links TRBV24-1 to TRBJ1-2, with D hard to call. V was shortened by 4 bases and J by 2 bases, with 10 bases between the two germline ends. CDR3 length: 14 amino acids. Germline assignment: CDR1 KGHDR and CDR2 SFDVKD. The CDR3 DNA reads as TGTGCCACCAGTGAGGCGACGGGGAACTATGGCTACACCTTC. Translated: CATSEATGNYGYTF.

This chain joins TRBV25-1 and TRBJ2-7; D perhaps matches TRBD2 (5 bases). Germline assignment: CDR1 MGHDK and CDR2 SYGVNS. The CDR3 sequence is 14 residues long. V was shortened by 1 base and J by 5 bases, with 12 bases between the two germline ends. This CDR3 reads CASSESGGFHEQYF. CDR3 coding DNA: TGTGCCAGCAGTGAATCAGGCGGGTTCCACGAGCAGTACTTC.

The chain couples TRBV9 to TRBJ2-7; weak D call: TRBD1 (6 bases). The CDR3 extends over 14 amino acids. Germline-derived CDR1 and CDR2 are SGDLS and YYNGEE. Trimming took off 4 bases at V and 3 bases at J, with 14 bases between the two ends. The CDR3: CASSTRDTYYEQYF. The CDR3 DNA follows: TGTGCCAGCAGCACTCGGGACACCTACTACGAGCAGTACTTC.

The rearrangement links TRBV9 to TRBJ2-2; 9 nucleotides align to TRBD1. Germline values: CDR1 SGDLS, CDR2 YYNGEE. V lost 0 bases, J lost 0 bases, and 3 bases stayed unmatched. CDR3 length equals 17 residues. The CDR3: CASSVAGTGSNTGELFF. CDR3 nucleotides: TGTGCCAGCAGCGTAGCCGGGACAGGGTCGAACACCGGGGAGCTGTTTTTT.

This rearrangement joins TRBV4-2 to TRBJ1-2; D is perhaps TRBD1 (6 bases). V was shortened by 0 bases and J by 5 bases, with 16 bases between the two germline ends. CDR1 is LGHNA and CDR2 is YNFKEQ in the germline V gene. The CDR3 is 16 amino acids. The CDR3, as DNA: TGTGCCAGCAGCCAAGACAGGGGAGTTGGTGATTATGGCTACACCTTC. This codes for CASSQDRGVGDYGYTF.

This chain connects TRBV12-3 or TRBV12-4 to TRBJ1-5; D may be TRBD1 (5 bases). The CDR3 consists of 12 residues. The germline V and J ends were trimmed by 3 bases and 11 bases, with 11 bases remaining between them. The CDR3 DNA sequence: TGTGCCAGCAGTTTTGACAGATCAGCCCAGCATTTT. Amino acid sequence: CASSFDRSAQHF.

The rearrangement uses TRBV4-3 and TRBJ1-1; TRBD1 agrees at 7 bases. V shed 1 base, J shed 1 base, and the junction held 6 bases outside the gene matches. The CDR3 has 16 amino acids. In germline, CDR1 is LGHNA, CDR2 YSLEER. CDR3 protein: CASSQARQGGNTEAFF. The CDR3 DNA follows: TGCGCCAGCAGCCAAGCACGACAGGGAGGGAACACTGAAGCTTTCTTT.

As DNA, the CDR3 is TGCGCCAGCCTCGTTGGGGGGGCCCCTAACACCGGGGAGCTGTTTTTT. It codes for CASLVGGAPNTGELFF. The rearrangement links TRBV5-1 to TRBJ2-2; the D gene is possibly TRBD2 (7 bases). The germline gives CDR1 SGHRS, CDR2 YFSETQ. This CDR3 contains 16 residues. The V end lost 7 bases, the J end lost 2 bases, and 18 bases lay between the germline ends.

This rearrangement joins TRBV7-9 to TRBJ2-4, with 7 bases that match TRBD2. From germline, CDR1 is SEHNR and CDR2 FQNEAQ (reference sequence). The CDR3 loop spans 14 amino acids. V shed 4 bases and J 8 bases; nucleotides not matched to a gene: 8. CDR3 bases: TGTGCCAGCAGCTCATCGGCCAGCGGGGACATTCAGTACTTC. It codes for CASSSSASGDIQYF. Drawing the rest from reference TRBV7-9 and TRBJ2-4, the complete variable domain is DTGVSQNPRHKITKRGQNVTFRCDPISEHNRLYWYRQTLGQGPEFLTYFQNEAQLEKSRLLSDRFSAERPKGSFSTLEIQRTEQGDSAMYLCASSSSASGDIQYFGAGTRLSVL.

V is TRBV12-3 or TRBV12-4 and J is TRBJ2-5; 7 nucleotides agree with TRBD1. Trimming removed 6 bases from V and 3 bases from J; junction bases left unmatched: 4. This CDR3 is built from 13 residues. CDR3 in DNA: TGTGCCAGCAGAGCCACAGGGGAAGAGACCCAGTACTTC. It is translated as CASRATGEETQYF.

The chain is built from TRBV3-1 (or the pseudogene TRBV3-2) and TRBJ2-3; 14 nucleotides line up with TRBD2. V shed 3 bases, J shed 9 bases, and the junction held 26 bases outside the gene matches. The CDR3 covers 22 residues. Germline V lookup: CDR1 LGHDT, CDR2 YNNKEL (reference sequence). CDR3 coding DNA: TGTGCCAGCAGCCAGAAGGCCCCTCAGACTAGCGGGGGGGCTCCACTCTTAGGAACGCAGTATTTT. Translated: CASSQKAPQTSGGAPLLGTQYF.

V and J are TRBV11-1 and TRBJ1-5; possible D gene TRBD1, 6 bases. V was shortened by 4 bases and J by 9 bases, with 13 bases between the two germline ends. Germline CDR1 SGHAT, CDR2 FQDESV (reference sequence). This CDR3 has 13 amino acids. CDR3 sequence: CASSSGGGMPQHF. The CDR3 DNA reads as TGTGCCAGCAGCTCGGGAGGGGGTATGCCCCAGCATTTT.

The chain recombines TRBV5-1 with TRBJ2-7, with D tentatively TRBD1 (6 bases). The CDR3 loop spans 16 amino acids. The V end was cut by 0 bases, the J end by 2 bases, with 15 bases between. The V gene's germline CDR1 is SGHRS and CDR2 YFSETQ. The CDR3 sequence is CASSLEPQDRAYEQYF. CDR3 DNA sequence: TGCGCCAGCAGCTTGGAACCCCAGGACAGAGCCTACGAGCAGTACTTC.

The DNA of the CDR3 is TGTGCCAGCAGTTTAAGTTCAGGGGGCCGGGATTCACCCCTCCACTTT. Its translation is CASSLSSGGRDSPLHF. V is TRBV27 and J is TRBJ1-6; 8 nucleotides match TRBD1. V trimming: 2 bases; J trimming: 8 bases; junction bases outside the gene matches: 8. The CDR3 has 16 amino acids. Germline CDR1 reads MNHEY; CDR2 reads SMNVEV (reference sequence).